Listed here are 18 T cell receptor beta chains from one sample, sequenced in a study of beta chain features in type 1 diabetes. Study conclusions and caveats: In every one of the four CD4+ subsets, TCRB CDR3s were moderately but significantly shorter in Type 1 diabetes patients.

What these receptors recognize is not known. TCRB transcripts that were expressed got sequenced, as all of the isolated RNA had been reverse transcribed. Sequencing used immunoSEQ multiplex PCR; TCRdb keeps in-frame clones, though not all of them. Of 600,000 to 700,000 clones in the sample, under 15% were seen once. The sequenced material came from naive CD4+ T cells from blood. The receptors derive from a young man with type 1 diabetes.

This sequence joins TRBV7-3 and TRBJ2-5; 11 bases map to TRBD2. The J segment lost 7 bases and the V segment lost 5 bases, leaving 15 bases of the junction unmatched. CDR1 SGHTA and CDR2 FQGTGA come from the germline V gene. The CDR3 length is 17 residues. The CDR3 sequence: CASSPTPVAGGLGTQYF. CDR3 bases: TGTGCCAGCAGCCCCACTCCGGTAGCGGGGGGGCTAGGGACCCAGTACTTC.

A note on this clone: The sample contains more than one DNA sequence encoding this CDR3. The chain recombines TRBV9 with TRBJ2-2; weak D call: TRBD2 (7 bases). Trimming pared 4 bases from V and 2 bases from J, leaving 12 bases between. This CDR3 is 15 amino acids long. Looked up from germline, CDR1 is SGDLS and CDR2 is YYNGEE. The DNA for the CDR3 is TGTGCCAGCAGCCCATCGGGGGGCAACACCGGGGAGCTGTTTTTT. This sequence encodes CASSPSGGNTGELFF.

This clone was detected only a few times. The J gene is TRBJ2-7, the V gene TRBV7-3; D is uncertain. CDR3 size: 12 residues. Germline V CDR1 and CDR2: SGHTA, FQGTGA. Trimming left V 5 bases short and J 0 bases short, with 5 bases between. DNA of the CDR3: TGTGCCAGCAGCCCGAGCTCCTACGAGCAGTACTTC. It encodes CASSPSSYEQYF.

This rearrangement joins TRBV6-5 to TRBJ2-7; tentatively, D is TRBD1 (6 bases). Trimming left V 6 bases short and J 3 bases short, with 9 bases between. This CDR3 comprises 12 residues. CDR1 is MNHEY and CDR2 is SVGAGI in the germline V gene. DNA of the CDR3: TGTGCCAGCAGACAGGGTAGCTACGAGCAGTACTTC. It translates to CASRQGSYEQYF.

This clone was recorded a few times. The gene calls are TRBV29-1 and TRBJ2-1; D possibly corresponds to TRBD2 (6 bases). Germline loops: CDR1 SQVTM, CDR2 ANQGSEA. The CDR3 consists of 12 residues. V was cut by 8 bases and J by 8 bases, with 16 bases left in between. The CDR3 bases are TGCAGCCCCACGCGGGATGTAGATGAGCAGTTCTTC. Translating gives CSPTRDVDEQFF.

This clone appeared a few times. The chain carries TRBV30 and TRBJ1-4; no firm D call. The V end was cut by 4 bases, the J end by 5 bases, with 8 bases between. The V gene's germline CDR1 is GTSNPN and CDR2 SVGIG (reference sequence). The CDR3 sequence is 12 residues long. The CDR3 protein is CAWTIQNEKLFF. In nucleotides, the CDR3 is TGTGCCTGGACGATACAGAATGAAAAACTGTTTTTT.

This clone showed up just a few times. The V gene is TRBV9, the J gene TRBJ2-7; weak D call: TRBD2 (6 bases). The CDR3 has 15 amino acids. V was shortened by 4 bases and J by 3 bases, with 17 bases between the two germline ends. Germline values: CDR1 SGDLS, CDR2 YYNGEE. CDR3 region: CASSPRGAGFYEQYF. Here the CDR3 DNA reads TGTGCCAGCAGCCCCCGAGGTGCGGGGTTCTACGAGCAGTACTTC.

This clone appeared a single time. The rearrangement links TRBV2 to TRBJ2-5; D uncertain. Trimming left V 6 bases short and J 7 bases short, with 18 bases between. This CDR3 comprises 14 residues. In germline, CDR1 is SNHLY, CDR2 FYNNEI. CDR3 loop: CASSDLVGLGTQYF. CDR3 nucleotide sequence: TGTGCCAGCAGCGATCTAGTGGGCCTTGGGACCCAGTACTTC.

This clone was detected a few times. The chain has TRBV5-1 and TRBJ2-1; the match to TRBD1 covers 8 bases. J gave up 6 bases and V 1 base, and 6 bases lay outside the gene matches. The germline gives CDR1 SGHRS, CDR2 YFSETQ. CDR3 length equals 15 residues. In DNA form, the CDR3 reads TGCGCCAGCAGCTTGCCGGACAGGGAAGGCAATGAGCAGTTCTTC. Its protein product is CASSLPDREGNEQFF.

This clone has more than one count but fewer than ten. CDR3: CASSLASGPRAKNIQYF. CDR3 nucleotide sequence: TGTGCCAGCAGCTTGGCTTCAGGGCCAAGGGCCAAAAACATTCAGTACTTC. The genes are TRBV5-6 and TRBJ2-4; D might be TRBD1 (5 bases). Per the germline V gene, CDR1 is SGHDT and CDR2 is YYEEEE. This CDR3 has 17 amino acids. Trimming removed 0 bases at V and 1 base at J, with 14 bases between.

This clone turned up a few times. The genes are TRBV14 and TRBJ1-6; D unclear. V lost 0 bases and J 12 bases, leaving 12 bases between the germline ends. The CDR3 totals 14 residues. Germline CDR1 reads SGHDN; CDR2 reads FVKESK. CDR3 nucleotides: TGTGCCAGCAGCCAAGACCGGGCCCTTGGACCCCTCCACTTT. Encoded protein: CASSQDRALGPLHF. The variable domain in full, with the rest retrieved from reference TRBV14 and TRBJ1-6, is EAGVTQFPSHSVIEKGQTVTLRCDPISGHDNLYWYRRVMGKEIKFLLHFVKESKQDESGMPNNRFLAERTGGTYSTLKVQPAELEDSGVYFCASSQDRALGPLHFGNGTRLTVT.

The chain is built from TRBV28 and TRBJ1-1; D remains ambiguous. The CDR3 is 14 amino acids. CDR1 and CDR2 from the germline V gene are MDHEN and SYDVKM. V lost 4 bases and J 6 bases, leaving 15 bases between the germline ends. CDR3 protein: CASSSAGGSPEAFF. The CDR3 region has the DNA TGTGCCAGCAGTTCCGCCGGAGGGAGCCCTGAAGCTTTCTTT. Looking up the rest from reference TRBV28 and TRBJ1-1 gives the full variable domain: DVKVTQSSRYLVKRTGEKVFLECVQDMDHENMFWYRQDPGLGLRLIYFSYDVKMKEKGDIPEGYSVSREKKERFSLILESASTNQTSMYLCASSSAGGSPEAFFGQGTRLTVV.

This chain uses TRBV2 with TRBJ2-6; the D is unclear. Germline V gives CDR1 SNHLY, CDR2 FYNNEI. The CDR3 extends over 15 amino acids. V lost 10 bases and J 2 bases, leaving 15 bases between the germline ends. The CDR3 DNA is TGTGCCACCTCCGAAGGGCTCACTGGGGCCAACGTCCTGACTTTC. This gives the protein CATSEGLTGANVLTF.

The chain couples TRBV18 to TRBJ2-1, with D possibly matching TRBD1 (6 bases). The CDR3 is 14 amino acids. Germline CDR1 is KGHSH and CDR2 is LQKENI. V lost 6 bases, J lost 3 bases, and 12 bases lay in between. CDR3 protein: CASSRGQIYNEQFF. The CDR3 DNA reads TGTGCCAGCTCCCGAGGACAGATCTACAATGAGCAGTTCTTC.

This clone was counted a few times. The rearrangement links TRBV19 to TRBJ2-2, with D possibly matching TRBD2 (5 bases). The CDR3 is 13 residues long. The germline gives CDR1 LNHDA, CDR2 SQIVND (reference sequence). Trimming removed 8 bases from V and 5 bases from J, with 12 bases in between. The CDR3 coding sequence is TGTGCCAGTTGGAAGGGCGGGACCGGGGAGCTGTTTTTT. Translation: CASWKGGTGELFF.

The CDR3 DNA reads as TGTGCCACCAGCAGAGACCCGGACATAAGCAATCAGCCCCAGCATTTT. It encodes CATSRDPDISNQPQHF. The J gene is TRBJ1-5, the V gene TRBV15; D may be TRBD1 (5 bases). The CDR3 consists of 16 residues. Trimming removed 0 bases from V and 1 base from J, with 10 bases in between. The germline CDR1 and CDR2 sequences are LNHNV and YYDKDF (reference sequence).

This clone was detected only a few times. The sample carries other DNA sequences with the same CDR3. The V and J genes are TRBV5-4 and TRBJ1-5; D remains unclear. Germline V CDR1 and CDR2: SGHNT, YYREEE (reference sequence). This CDR3 is built from 12 residues. Trimming cost V 0 bases and J 3 bases, with 1 base left between them. In DNA form, the CDR3 reads TGTGCCAGCAGCTTGGACAATCAGCCCCAGCATTTT. Encoded protein: CASSLDNQPQHF.

This clone was detected a few times. The gene calls are TRBV29-1 and TRBJ1-2, with 9 bases aligning to TRBD1. The CDR3 runs to 15 residues. The trim removed 1 base at V and 4 bases at J, leaving 7 bases unmatched. The germline V gene encodes CDR1 SQVTM and CDR2 ANQGSEA. The CDR3 loop reads CSVEGGTGNPYGYTF. The CDR3 DNA reads TGCAGCGTTGAAGGGGGGACAGGGAACCCCTATGGCTACACCTTC.